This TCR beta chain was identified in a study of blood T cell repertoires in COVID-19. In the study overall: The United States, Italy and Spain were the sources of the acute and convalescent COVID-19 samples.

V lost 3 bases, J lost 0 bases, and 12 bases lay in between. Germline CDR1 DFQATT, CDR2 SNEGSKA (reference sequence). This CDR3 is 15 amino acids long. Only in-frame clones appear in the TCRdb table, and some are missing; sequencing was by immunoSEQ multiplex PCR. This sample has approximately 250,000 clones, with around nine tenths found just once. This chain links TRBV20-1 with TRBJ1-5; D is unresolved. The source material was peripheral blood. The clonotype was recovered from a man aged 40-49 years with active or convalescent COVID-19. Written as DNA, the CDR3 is TGCAGTGCTAGTTATCGTCACGGTAGCAATCAGCCCCAGCATTTT. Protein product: CSASYRHGSNQPQHF.